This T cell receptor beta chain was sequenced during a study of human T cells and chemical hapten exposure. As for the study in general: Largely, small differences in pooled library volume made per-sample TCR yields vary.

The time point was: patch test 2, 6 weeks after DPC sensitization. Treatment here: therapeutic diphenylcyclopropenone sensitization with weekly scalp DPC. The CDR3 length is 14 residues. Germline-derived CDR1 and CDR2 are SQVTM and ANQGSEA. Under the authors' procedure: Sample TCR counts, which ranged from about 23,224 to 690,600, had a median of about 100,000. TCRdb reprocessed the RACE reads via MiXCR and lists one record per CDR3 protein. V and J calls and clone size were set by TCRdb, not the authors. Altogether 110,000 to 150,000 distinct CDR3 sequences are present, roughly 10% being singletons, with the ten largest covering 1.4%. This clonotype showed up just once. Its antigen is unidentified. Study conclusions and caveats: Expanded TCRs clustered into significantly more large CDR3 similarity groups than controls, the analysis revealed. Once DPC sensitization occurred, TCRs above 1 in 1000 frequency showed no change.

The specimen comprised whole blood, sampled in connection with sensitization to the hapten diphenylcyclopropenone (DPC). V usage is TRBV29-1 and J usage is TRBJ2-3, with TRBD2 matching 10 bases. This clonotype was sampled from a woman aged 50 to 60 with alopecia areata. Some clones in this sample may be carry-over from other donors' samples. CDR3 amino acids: CRYRTSGVTDTQYF. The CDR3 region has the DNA TGCAGGTACCGGACTAGCGGAGTCACAGATACGCAGTATTTT.